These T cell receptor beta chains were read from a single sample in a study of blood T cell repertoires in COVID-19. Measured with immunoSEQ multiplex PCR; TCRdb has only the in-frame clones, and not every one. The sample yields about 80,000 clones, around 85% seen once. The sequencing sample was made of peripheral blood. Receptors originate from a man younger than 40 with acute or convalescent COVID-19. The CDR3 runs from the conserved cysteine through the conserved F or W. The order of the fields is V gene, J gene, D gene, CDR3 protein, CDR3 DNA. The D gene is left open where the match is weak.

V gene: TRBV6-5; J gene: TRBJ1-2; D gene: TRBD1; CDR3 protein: CARIQGRWCYGYTF; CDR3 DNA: TGTGCCAGGATACAGGGGAGATGGTGCTATGGCTACACCTTC
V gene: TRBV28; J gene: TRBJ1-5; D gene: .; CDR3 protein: CASSNSGLSNQPQHF; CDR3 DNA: TGTGCCAGCAGTAACAGCGGGCTCAGCAATCAGCCCCAGCATTTT
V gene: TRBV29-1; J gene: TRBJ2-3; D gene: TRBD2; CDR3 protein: CSARLAATDTQYF; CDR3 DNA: TGCAGCGCTCGACTAGCGGCCACAGATACGCAGTATTTT
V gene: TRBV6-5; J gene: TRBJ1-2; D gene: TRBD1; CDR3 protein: CASRSTGTDYGYTF; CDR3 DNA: TGTGCCAGCAGATCGACAGGGACCGACTATGGCTACACCTTC
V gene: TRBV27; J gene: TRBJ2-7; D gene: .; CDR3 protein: CASSPQIGLGSYEQYF; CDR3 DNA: TGTGCCAGCAGTCCCCAAATAGGACTCGGGTCCTACGAGCAGTACTTC
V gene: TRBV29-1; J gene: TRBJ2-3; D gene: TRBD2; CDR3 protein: CSTTGGGTDTQYF; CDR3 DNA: TGCAGTACCACCGGGGGGGGCACAGATACGCAGTATTTT
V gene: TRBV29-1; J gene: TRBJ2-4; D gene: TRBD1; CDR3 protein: CSVDPRRTGYSKNLQYF; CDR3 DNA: TGCAGCGTTGACCCTCGGAGGACAGGTTACAGTAAAAACCTTCAGTACTTC
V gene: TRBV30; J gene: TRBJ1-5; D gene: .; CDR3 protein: CAWGRQGWGQPQHF; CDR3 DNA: TGTGCCTGGGGGCGTCAGGGTTGGGGTCAGCCCCAGCATTTT
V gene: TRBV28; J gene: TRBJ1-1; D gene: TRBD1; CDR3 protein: CASIQGGSLNTEAFF; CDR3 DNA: TGTGCCAGCATACAAGGGGGCAGTCTGAACACTGAAGCTTTCTTT
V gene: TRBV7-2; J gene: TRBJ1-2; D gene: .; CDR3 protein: CASSSTGGRYGYTF; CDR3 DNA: TGTGCCAGCAGCTCAACCGGGGGTCGGTATGGCTACACCTTC